This TCR beta chain was retrieved from a study of blood T cell repertoires in COVID-19. On the study more broadly: Samples of COVID-19 (acute and convalescent) were obtained from the United States, Italy and Spain. PBMCs, B-cell-depleted T cells, or T cells were the source of the cDNA or gDNA that made up the material.

Only in-frame clones appear in the TCRdb table, and some are missing; sequencing was by immunoSEQ multiplex PCR. The sample yields 150,000 to 200,000 clones, 83% seen once. In its sample, this clone was seen once. Specimen: peripheral blood. This sequence originates from an elderly woman with acute or convalescent COVID-19.

The CDR3 region is CASSSERGFNSPLHF. The CDR3 nucleotides are TGTGCCAGCAGCTCCGAGAGGGGGTTCAATTCACCCCTCCACTTT. The chain carries TRBV7-9 and TRBJ1-6, with TRBD1 as a possible D gene (6 bases). CDR3 length equals 15 residues. The V gene lost 4 bases and the J gene lost 7 bases, with 14 bases spanning the gap. Germline V gives CDR1 SEHNR, CDR2 FQNEAQ (reference sequence).